The 2 T cell receptor beta chains below all came from one sample that was sequenced in a study of patients and donors after allogeneic stem cell transplantation. Each CDR3 protein gets one entry after TCRdb re-called the RT-PCR reads with MiXCR. Of about a million distinct CDR3 sequences in the sample, roughly 17% were seen once. Material: blood, either unsorted or a sorted T cell fraction (not recorded which). Receptors originate from a human donor who was either an allogeneic HSCT recipient or a stem cell or donor lymphocyte infusion donor (not recorded which). It is not recorded whose cells these are; they may come from a transplant donor.

This sequence joins TRBV6-1 and TRBJ2-2, with D perhaps TRBD2 (6 bases). V shed 5 bases and J shed 7 bases, with 11 bases lying between them. Per germline, CDR1 MNHNS and CDR2 SASEGT. This CDR3 is 13 amino acids long. The CDR3 region is CASSPAGFGELFF. The CDR3 nucleotides are TGTGCCAGCAGTCCCGCGGGGTTCGGGGAGCTGTTTTTT.

V is TRBV9 and J is TRBJ1-2, with 9 bases matching TRBD1. CDR3 length equals 16 residues. The germline gives CDR1 SGDLS, CDR2 YYNGEE. The J segment lost 3 bases and the V segment lost 3 bases, leaving 9 bases of the junction unmatched. In DNA, the CDR3 is TGTGCCAGCAGCGGGACAGGGGAGAGAGAAGACTATGGCTACACCTTC. This encodes CASSGTGEREDYGYTF.